This paragraph covers one T cell receptor (beta chain) sequence. V was pared by 5 bases and J by 5 bases, with 12 bases between. CDR3 size: 13 residues. The germline CDR1 and CDR2 sequences are LNHNV and YYDKDF (reference sequence). RNA transcripts gave rise to amplified TCR beta CDR3 regions. A first-round RT-PCR of the TCR CDR3 used the HTBI primer set. TCRdb reanalysed the multiplex PCR reads using MiXCR and keeps one entry per CDR3 protein. Of 50,000 to 55,000 distinct CDR3 sequences listed, approximately 48% are singletons. These data belong to a study of T cells in Graves' hyperthyroidism and ophthalmopathy. Whole-study context: Initial diagnosis, before any treatment, was when peripheral blood was collected.

The chain recombines TRBV15 with TRBJ1-1; possible D gene TRBD1, 6 bases. This sequence originates from a woman aged 45-65 years with Graves' ophthalmopathy. Material for sequencing was blood. The CDR3 DNA reads as TGTGCCACCAGCCTGGGGGGGCGTACTGAAGCTTTCTTT. It codes for CATSLGGRTEAFF. The variable domain in full, completed from reference TRBV15 and TRBJ1-1, reads DAMVIQNPRYQVTQFGKPVTLSCSQTLNHNVMYWYQQKSSQAPKLLFHYYDKDFNNEADTPDNFQSRRPNTSFCFLDIRSPGLGDTAMYLCATSLGGRTEAFFGQGTRLTVV.